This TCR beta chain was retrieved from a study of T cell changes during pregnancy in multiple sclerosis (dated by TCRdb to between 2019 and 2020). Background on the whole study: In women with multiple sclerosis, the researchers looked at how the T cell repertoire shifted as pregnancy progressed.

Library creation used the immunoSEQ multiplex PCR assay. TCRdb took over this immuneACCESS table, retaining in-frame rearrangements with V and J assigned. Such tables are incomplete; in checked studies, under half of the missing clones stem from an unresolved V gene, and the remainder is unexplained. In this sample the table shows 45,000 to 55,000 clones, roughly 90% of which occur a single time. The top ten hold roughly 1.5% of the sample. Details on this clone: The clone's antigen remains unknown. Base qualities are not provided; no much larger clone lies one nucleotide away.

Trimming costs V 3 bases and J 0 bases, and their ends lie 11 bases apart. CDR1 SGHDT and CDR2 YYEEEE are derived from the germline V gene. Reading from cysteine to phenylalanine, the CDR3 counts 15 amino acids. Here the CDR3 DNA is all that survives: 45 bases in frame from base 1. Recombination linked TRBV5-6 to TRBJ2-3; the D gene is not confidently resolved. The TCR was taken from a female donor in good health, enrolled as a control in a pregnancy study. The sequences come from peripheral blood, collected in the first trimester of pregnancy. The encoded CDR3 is CASSSLVRSTDTQYF. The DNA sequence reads TGTGCCAGCAGCTCCCTAGTACGGAGCACAGATACGCAGTATTTT.